Listed below are T cell receptor beta chains from one sample, sequenced in a study of T cells after posttransplantation cyclophosphamide. Data came from immunoSEQ multiplex PCR; TCRdb stores just in-frame clones and leaves some out. The sample holds around 3,600 clones, 65% to 75% seen once. Sequenced here: PBMCs, sampled after allogeneic stem cell transplant with calcineurin inhibitor and methotrexate. The receptors here all came from a female patient aged 45-65 years who received an allogeneic stem cell transplant from an unrelated donor, was CMV-positive, and had acute and chronic GVHD. Some T cells may arise from the graft donor. The CDR3 runs from the conserved cysteine through the conserved F or W. The D gene is left open where the match is weak. Some rows have no size entry. The others give once, few or many, or a class for an expanded clone.

J gene	V gene	D gene	clone size	CDR3 DNA	CDR3 protein
TRBJ2-5	TRBV9	TRBD2	-	TGTGCCAGCAACCGACTAGCGGGGGGTCCCCAAGAGACCCAGTACTTC	CASNRLAGGPQETQYF
TRBJ2-5	TRBV18	TRBD2	-	TGTGCCAGCTCATCGGGACTAAGGGAGACCCAGTACTTC	CASSSGLRETQYF
TRBJ1-1	TRBV11-2	-	-	TGTGCCAGCAGCCGGGGAGACAGGACCCACGTTGAAGCTTTCTTT	CASSRGDRTHVEAFF
TRBJ1-4	TRBV5-1	-	-	TGCGCCAGCAGCTTAGGGGTACTATCCATCGAATCATCTAATGAAAAACTGTTTTTT	CASSLGVLSIESSNEKLFF
TRBJ1-2	TRBV30	-	-	TGTGCCTGGAACCCCGGGGTAAACTATGGCTACACCTTC	CAWNPGVNYGYTF
TRBJ1-2	TRBV10-1	-	few	TGCGCCAGCAGTGGTACCTTAACGGGGATCGGCTACACCTTC	CASSGTLTGIGYTF
TRBJ2-7	TRBV5-4	-	-	TGTGCCAGCAGCTTGAGCGGAGTCTACGAGCAGTACTTC	CASSLSGVYEQYF
TRBJ2-3	TRBV9	TRBD2	-	TGTGCCAGCAGCGAAGGACTAGCGGCTAGCACAGATACGCAGTATTTT	CASSEGLAASTDTQYF
TRBJ1-1	TRBV19	-	-	TGTGCCAGTACCAGGGCAAGGGGGACCACTGAAGCTTTCTTT	CASTRARGTTEAFF
TRBJ2-7	TRBV4-2	TRBD1	-	TGTGCCAGCAGCCCAGGGACAGGGGGCTACGAGCAGTACTTC	CASSPGTGGYEQYF
TRBJ2-7	TRBV6-6	-	-	TGTGCCAGCAGTATAAGGGGGGGCTACGAGCAGTACTTC	CASSIRGGYEQYF
TRBJ1-2	TRBV2	TRBD1	-	TGTGCCAGCAGAGACGGACAGGGATTTTACTACACCTTC	CASRDGQGFYYTF
TRBJ2-5	TRBV7-9	-	-	TGTGCCAGCAGCTTAGCCGGCGGCAGAGAGCAAGAGACCCAGTACTTC	CASSLAGGREQETQYF
TRBJ1-2	TRBV29-1	TRBD1	-	TGCAGCGTCACGGATACAGGGGTGGATGGCTACACCTTC	CSVTDTGVDGYTF
TRBJ2-3	TRBV5-6	-	-	TGTGCCAGCAGCTTGACAGGGCGAGAGGCAGATACGCAGTATTTT	CASSLTGREADTQYF
TRBJ1-3	TRBV7-2	-	many	TGTGCCAGCAGCCTTACAGGGAACACCATATATTTT	CASSLTGNTIYF
TRBJ2-1	TRBV5-1	TRBD1	-	TGCGCCAGCAGCTTGGGACAGGGAGAGAGCAATGAGCAGTTCTTC	CASSLGQGESNEQFF
TRBJ2-5	TRBV2	TRBD1	-	TGTGCCAGCAGTGGCAGGGGGCGATTGTACCAAGAGACCCAGTACTTC	CASSGRGRLYQETQYF
TRBJ1-2	TRBV28	TRBD1	-	TGTGCCAGCCGCCCTCCCGGACAGGGGACGTTCTATGGCTACACCTTC	CASRPPGQGTFYGYTF
TRBJ2-7	TRBV2	TRBD2	-	TGTGCCAGCAGGCGGACTAGCGGGGGGTACGAGCAGTACTTC	CASRRTSGGYEQYF
TRBJ1-5	TRBV6-5	TRBD1	-	TGTGCCAGCAGTTACTCGGGACAGCGATATCAGCCCCAGCATTTT	CASSYSGQRYQPQHF
TRBJ2-3	TRBV19	TRBD2	-	TGTGCCAGTACCCGGACTAGCGGGGTTACAACTAGCACAGATACGCAGTATTTT	CASTRTSGVTTSTDTQYF
TRBJ1-6	TRBV5-1	TRBD1	-	TGCGCCAGCAGCGCGACAGGGAATTCACCCCTCCACTTT	CASSATGNSPLHF
TRBJ2-3	TRBV19	-	-	TGTGCCAGTAGTATAGCTCACCAGGATACGCAGTATTTT	CASSIAHQDTQYF
TRBJ2-1	TRBV28	-	-	TGTGCCAGCACGGGTCGGCCTAACCCCAATGAGCAGTTCTTC	CASTGRPNPNEQFF
TRBJ1-4	TRBV5-1	-	-	TGCGCCAGCAGGCCCGTGGACAGCCGTTACACTAATGAAAAACTGTTTTTT	CASRPVDSRYTNEKLFF
TRBJ2-2	TRBV7-3	-	-	TGTGCCAGCAGCCCCTCAGCGGGTACGAACACCGGGGAGCTGTTTTTT	CASSPSAGTNTGELFF
TRBJ2-5	TRBV2	-	-	TGTGCCAGCAGGGGGTATAGTGTGGCGGGGAACCAAGAGACCCAGTACTTC	CASRGYSVAGNQETQYF